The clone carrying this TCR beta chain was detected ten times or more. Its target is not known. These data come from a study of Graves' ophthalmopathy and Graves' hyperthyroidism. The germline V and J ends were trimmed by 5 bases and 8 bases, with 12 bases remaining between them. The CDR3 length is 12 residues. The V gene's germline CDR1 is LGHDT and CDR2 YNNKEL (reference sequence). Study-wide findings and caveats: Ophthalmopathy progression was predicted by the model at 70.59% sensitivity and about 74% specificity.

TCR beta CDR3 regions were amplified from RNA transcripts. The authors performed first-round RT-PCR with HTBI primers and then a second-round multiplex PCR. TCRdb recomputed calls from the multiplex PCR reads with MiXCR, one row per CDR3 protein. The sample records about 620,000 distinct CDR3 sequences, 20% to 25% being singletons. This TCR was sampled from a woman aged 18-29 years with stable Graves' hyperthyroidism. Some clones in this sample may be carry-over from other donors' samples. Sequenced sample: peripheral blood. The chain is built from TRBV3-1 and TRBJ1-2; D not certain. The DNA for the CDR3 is TGTGCCAGCAGCTTGCTGTATCACGGCTACACCTTC. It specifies CASSLLYHGYTF.